These T cell receptor beta chains were read from a single sample in a study of blood T cells in healthy people across ages. One entry per CDR3 protein, called by TCRdb with MiXCR from the 5' RACE reads. The sample has around 650,000 distinct CDR3 sequences, about 34% seen once. Material for sequencing was blood. Receptor source: a woman older than 75 in good health. Both conserved end residues are part of each CDR3. A D gene is named only where the DNA matches it firmly. Clone size is given for some rows only: seen once, a few or many times, or a class if the clone is expanded.

TRBJ2-3,NA,TRBV20-1,many,TGCAGTGCGGCCGGGACGGTCCGCACAGATACGCAGTATTTT,CSAAGTVRTDTQYF
TRBJ1-2,NA,TRBV2,many,TGTGCCAGCAGCGGTTTCGGCGGCTATGGCTACACCTTC,CASSGFGGYGYTF
TRBJ2-6,TRBD1,TRBV18,NA,TGTGCCAGCTCACCCAAGTCAGGGGGCCCTGGGGCCAACGTCCTGACTTTC,CASSPKSGGPGANVLTF
TRBJ2-6,NA,TRBV6-2/TRBV6-3,many,TGTGCCAGCAGCCCCGGACAGCGTGGGGCCAACGTCCTGACTTTC,CASSPGQRGANVLTF
TRBJ2-1,NA,TRBV20-1,few,TGCAGTGCTAGAGACCATGGCGGCCCGGGCAATGAGCAGTTCTTC,CSARDHGGPGNEQFF
TRBJ1-4,NA,TRBV4-3,many,TGCGCCAGCAGCCAAGAAGTAGGCGGGGGGGCTCGAGAAAAACTGTTTTTT,CASSQEVGGGAREKLFF
TRBJ2-7,NA,TRBV6-2/TRBV6-3,many,TGTGCCAGCAGTAACCCACTCGCCGCAGAGCAGTACTTC,CASSNPLAAEQYF
TRBJ2-5,TRBD1,TRBV6-6,many,TGTGCCAGCAGACCGGACAGGGGCCAAGAGACCCAGTACTTC,CASRPDRGQETQYF
TRBJ2-1,TRBD2,TRBV6-1,many,TGTGCCAGCAGTGAGGGGACTAGCGGGGGGGCCTACAATGAGCAGTTCTTC,CASSEGTSGGAYNEQFF
TRBJ2-5,TRBD2,TRBV29-1,NA,TGCAGCGGTACTAGCGCCCAAGAGACCCAGTACTTC,CSGTSAQETQYF
TRBJ2-3,TRBD2,TRBV20-1,few,TGCAGTGCTAGAGATTCGGCTAGCGGGCACACAGATACGCAGTATTTT,CSARDSASGHTDTQYF
TRBJ1-1,NA,TRBV2,NA,TGTGCCAGCAGTGGGGCAAGGACGGCGAACACTGAAGCTTTCTTT,CASSGARTANTEAFF
TRBJ2-7,TRBD1,TRBV20-1,many,TGCAGTGCTAGAGCCGGGACAGGAGGTTACGAGCAGTACTTC,CSARAGTGGYEQYF
TRBJ2-2,TRBD2,TRBV5-1,few,TGCGCCAGCAGCCCACTAGCGGGGGGGAACACCGGGGAGCTGTTTTTT,CASSPLAGGNTGELFF
TRBJ2-3,NA,TRBV11-3,NA,TGTGCCAGCAGCTTAAGTTCGCCAGGGTCCACAGATACGCAGTATTTT,CASSLSSPGSTDTQYF
TRBJ2-5,TRBD2,TRBV12-3/TRBV12-4,many,TGTGCCAGCAGTTTAGGCAGTACACTAGCGTACCAAGAGACCCAGTACTTC,CASSLGSTLAYQETQYF
TRBJ2-4,TRBD1,TRBV12-3/TRBV12-4,many,TGTGCCAGCAGTTTAGCACAGGGGGACATTCAGTACTTC,CASSLAQGDIQYF
TRBJ1-2,NA,TRBV20-1,NA,TGCAGTGCTCCGCAGGCGGGAATTAACTATGGCTACACCTTC,CSAPQAGINYGYTF
TRBJ2-1,NA,TRBV20-1,many,TGCAGTGCTGGGGGGGGACAGCACAATGAGCAGTTCTTC,CSAGGGQHNEQFF
TRBJ2-3,TRBD2,TRBV4-2,NA,TGTGCCAGCAGGCATAGCGGGGGGGACACAGATACGCAGTATTTT,CASRHSGGDTDTQYF
TRBJ1-4,NA,TRBV7-9,many,TGTGCCAGCAGCTTATTGGCAGGGGATGAAAAACTGTTTTTT,CASSLLAGDEKLFF
TRBJ2-1,NA,TRBV28,many,TGTGCCAGTCACCGGGACTTCCCGCATGAGCAGTTCTTC,CASHRDFPHEQFF
TRBJ1-5,TRBD1,TRBV20-1,many,TGCAGTGCTATTGCAAGGGGGCGAGGTTCTCAGCCCCAGCATTTT,CSAIARGRGSQPQHF
TRBJ2-1,NA,TRBV9,few,TGTGCCAGCAGCTTAAATTGGGGGTTTGATGAGCAGTTCTTC,CASSLNWGFDEQFF
TRBJ2-1,NA,TRBV20-1,many,TGCAGTGCTACGGGCAAGTACAATGAGCAGTTCTTC,CSATGKYNEQFF